The 2 T cell receptor beta chains below were found in one sample sequenced in a study of neurological immune-mediated disorders. TCRdb redid the calling of the 5' RACE reads with MiXCR, one entry per CDR3 protein. Here the sample spans about 90,000 distinct CDR3 sequences, about 13% being singletons. The time point is: longitudinal time-point 2. Sequenced: PBMCs. These receptors came from a female donor with HTLV-1-associated myelopathy (HAM/TSP).

There are many counts of this clonotype. The gene calls are TRBV10-3 and TRBJ2-3; TRBD1 agrees at 7 bases. Germline V gene lookup returns CDR1 ENHRY and CDR2 SYGVKD. V lost 10 bases to trimming and J lost 2 bases; unmatched junction nucleotides: 6. The CDR3 length is 13 residues. The CDR3 loop reads CATAGTVTDTQYF. Written as DNA, the CDR3 is TGTGCCACCGCCGGGACAGTCACAGATACGCAGTATTTT.

The table lists this clonotype with many counts. V and J are TRBV7-6 and TRBJ2-1, with a tentative D call TRBD2 (7 bases). The CDR3 spans 15 residues. Germline CDR1 and CDR2: SGHVS and FNYEAQ. V lost 5 bases and J lost 4, with 15 bases in between. As DNA, the CDR3 is TGTGCCAGCAGCCAGGGGAGGGGAACATACAATGAGCAGTTCTTC. It codes for CASSQGRGTYNEQFF.